Reported below is one TCR beta chain. The target antigen is unknown. CDR3 length equals 13 residues. Germline V CDR1 and CDR2: SGHDN, FVKESK. Trimming stripped 1 base from V and 11 bases from J, with 14 bases between. The PCR had 60 Vbeta and 13 Jbeta primers. TCRdb keeps only in-frame clones here, not all; method: immunoSEQ multiplex PCR. The profile shows over 100,000 clones, over 60% of them singletons. The data belong to a study of cytomegalovirus exposure and HLA in healthy donors. Broader study findings: Later analysis suggested most CMV-associated TCR beta chains were HLA-restricted. In a later analysis, at a false discovery rate of 0.05, roughly 17,000 TCR beta sequences matched HLA alleles.

This chain joins TRBV14 and TRBJ1-1, with D maybe TRBD1 (5 bases). Sequencing was performed on PBMCs. The receptor comes from a man aged 25 to 40 in good health and CMV-seropositive. CDR3 protein: CASSQVGGVGAFF. CDR3 DNA: TGTGCCAGCAGCCAAGTGGGGGGAGTAGGGGCTTTCTTT.